These 14 T cell receptor beta chains came from one sample sequenced in a study of cytomegalovirus exposure and HLA in healthy donors. The PCR had 60 Vbeta and 13 Jbeta primers. Clones were sequenced by immunoSEQ multiplex PCR, and TCRdb holds only the in-frame ones, with some missing. Of some 190,000 clones listed, roughly 80% were seen once; the top ten hold less than 2.5%. The sample consisted of PBMCs. The receptors were sampled from a woman in her twenties or thirties in good health and CMV-seropositive.

To note about this clone: At one of its ends the junction is not consistent with the germline gene, which may arise from a read error. This sample includes further DNA sequences coding for the same CDR3. The chain is built from TRBV18 and TRBJ1-1; 7 nucleotides agree with TRBD1. This CDR3 comprises 16 residues. Germline values: CDR1 KGHSH, CDR2 LQKENI. The CDR3 bases are TGCGCCAGCTCACCACGACAGGGCGGATTGGACACTGAAGCTTTCTTT. Translating gives CASSPRQGGLDTEAFF.

This clone was seen only a few times. This chain joins TRBV10-3 and TRBJ2-7; 15 nucleotides agree with TRBD2. Trimming cost V 6 bases and J 0 bases; bases outside gene matches: 9. From germline, CDR1 is ENHRY and CDR2 SYGVKD. The CDR3 is 18 amino acids. This CDR3 reads CAIRGLAGGPLSSYEQYF. The CDR3, as DNA: TGTGCCATCAGGGGACTAGCGGGGGGTCCCTTAAGCTCCTACGAGCAGTACTTC.

This clone was seen only a few times. This chain links TRBV7-2 with TRBJ1-6; TRBD1 agrees at 7 bases. The CDR3 spans 14 residues. The junction had 3 bases not matched to a gene; V was cut back by 6 bases and J by 4 bases. Germline-derived CDR1 and CDR2 are SGHTA and FQGNSA. The CDR3: CASREGAYNSPLHF. DNA for the CDR3: TGTGCCAGCAGGGAGGGGGCTTATAATTCACCCCTCCACTTT.

The V and J genes are TRBV10-3 and TRBJ1-2; D may be TRBD1 (6 bases). With 7 bases removed from V and 2 bases from J, the gap between germline ends came to 11 bases. The CDR3 sequence is 13 residues long. Germline V gene sequence: CDR1 ENHRY, CDR2 SYGVKD. In DNA, the CDR3 is TGTGCCATCAATGGGGGCGCGAACTATGGCTACACCTTC. This translates into CAINGGANYGYTF.

The gene calls are TRBV11-3 and TRBJ1-1; D is ambiguous. The V gene's germline CDR1 is SGHNT and CDR2 YENEEA. V lost 4 bases and J lost 1, with 10 bases in between. The CDR3 is made up of 14 amino acids. CDR3 coding DNA: TGTGCCAGCAGCTCCTCGACATCGAACACTGAAGCTTTCTTT. It encodes CASSSSTSNTEAFF. The complete variable domain, with remaining parts taken from reference TRBV11-3 and TRBJ1-1, reads EAGVVQSPRYKIIEKKQPVAFWCNPISGHNTLYWYLQNLGQGPELLIRYENEEAVDDSQLPKDRFSAERLKGVDSTLKIQPAELGDSAVYLCASSSSTSNTEAFFGQGTRLTVV.

This clone was seen a handful of times. The chain recombines TRBV9 with TRBJ2-2, with a weak D call TRBD1 (5 bases). V was trimmed by 6 bases and J by 7 bases, leaving 16 bases between them. CDR1 is SGDLS and CDR2 is YYNGEE in the germline V gene. This CDR3 has 14 amino acids. This chain's CDR3 is CASTKGARVGELFF. In DNA, the CDR3 is TGTGCCAGCACCAAAGGGGCTCGGGTCGGGGAGCTGTTTTTT.

This rearrangement joins TRBV4-3 to TRBJ1-4; D may be TRBD1 (6 bases). The V and J ends lost 4 bases and 3 bases respectively, with 18 bases between them. The CDR3 runs 17 residues. CDR1 and CDR2 from the germline V gene are LGHNA and YSLEER. CDR3 sequence reads: CASSRSGQGLANEKLFF. DNA for the CDR3: TGCGCCAGCAGCCGTTCCGGGCAGGGGCTGGCTAATGAAAAACTGTTTTTT.

The V gene is TRBV5-1, the J gene TRBJ2-5, with TRBD2 matching 9 bases. V lost 0 bases, J lost 5 bases, and 8 bases stayed unmatched. The CDR3 extends over 16 amino acids. Germline assignment: CDR1 SGHRS and CDR2 YFSETQ. CDR3 bases: TGCGCCAGCAGCTTGGTAGCGGGGGCTCCGTCGGAGACCCAGTACTTC. It specifies CASSLVAGAPSETQYF.

The chain links TRBV19 to TRBJ1-2; 7 nucleotides agree with TRBD1. The CDR3 is 16 residues long. Germline CDR1 LNHDA, CDR2 SQIVND (reference sequence). Losses at the gene ends were 8 bases for V and 3 bases for J; bases not matched to a gene: 15. The CDR3 is CASGLKRTGGYYGYTF. The CDR3 region has the DNA TGTGCCAGTGGTCTAAAGCGGACAGGCGGCTACTATGGCTACACCTTC.

This CDR3 is CAISDKQQTQYF. CDR3 nucleotide sequence: TGTGCCATCAGTGATAAACAGCAGACCCAGTACTTC. The J gene is TRBJ2-5, the V gene TRBV10-3, with unresolved D. Germline CDR1 and CDR2: ENHRY and SYGVKD. V lost 3 bases and J lost 6, with 8 bases in between. The CDR3 has 12 residues.

The V and J genes are TRBV5-5 and TRBJ1-1; 12 nucleotides line up with TRBD1. Per germline, CDR1 SGHKS and CDR2 YYEKEE (reference sequence). Trimming removed 4 bases from V and 4 bases from J; junction bases left unmatched: 14. This CDR3 is built from 18 residues. In DNA, the CDR3 is TGTGCCAGCAGCAGACGGGACAGGGGGCTGGTTCGGAGCACTGAAGCTTTCTTT. This codes for CASSRRDRGLVRSTEAFF.

This clone was seen a handful of times. This sequence joins TRBV7-8 and TRBJ1-1; D uncertain. Germline CDR1 reads SGHVS; CDR2 reads FQNEAQ. With 2 bases removed from V and 1 base from J, the gap between germline ends came to 5 bases. The CDR3 contains 13 residues. The CDR3 nucleotides read TGTGCCAGCAGCTTAACAAGGAACACTGAAGCTTTCTTT. Its translation is CASSLTRNTEAFF.

V usage is TRBV7-2 and J usage is TRBJ1-2; the D gene is possibly TRBD1 (6 bases). V lost 1 base and J 3 bases, leaving 12 bases between the germline ends. The CDR3 spans 15 residues. Germline V gene data show CDR1 as SGHTA and CDR2 as FQGNSA. CDR3 amino acids: CASSLDRAGDYGYTF. In DNA form, the CDR3 reads TGTGCCAGCAGCTTAGACAGGGCTGGAGACTATGGCTACACCTTC.

The chain recombines TRBV5-5 with TRBJ2-1, with D maybe TRBD2 (6 bases). Trimming removed 2 bases at V and 10 bases at J, with 16 bases between. The germline CDR1 and CDR2 sequences are SGHKS and YYEKEE (reference sequence). The CDR3 spans 14 residues. CDR3 in amino acids: CASSLGTHAGEQFF. The CDR3 coding sequence is TGTGCCAGCAGCTTAGGTACGCACGCGGGGGAGCAGTTCTTC.